The rows below give T cell receptor beta chains drawn from one sample of a study of T cells in Graves' hyperthyroidism and ophthalmopathy. TCRdb reprocessed the multiplex PCR reads via MiXCR and lists one record per CDR3 protein. The table has roughly 520,000 distinct CDR3 sequences, approximately 25% seen once. The sample was blood. These receptor sequences come from a woman in her twenties or thirties with Graves' ophthalmopathy. Each CDR3 is given with its conserved first and last residue. The order of the fields is clone size, J gene, D gene, V gene, CDR3 DNA, CDR3 protein. D genes are given only for firm matches. The size field is filled for only some rows; it gives once, few, many or a size class.

abundance: NA; j_gene: TRBJ2-7; d_gene: NA; v_gene: TRBV9; CDR3nt: TGTGCCAGCAGCGTAGAATCCGAGAGGGGCGAGCAGTACTTC; CDR3aa: CASSVESERGEQYF
abundance: many; j_gene: TRBJ2-6; d_gene: TRBD1; v_gene: TRBV2; CDR3nt: TGTGCCAGCAGTGTACAGGGGTGGACTGGGGCCAACGTCCTGACTTTC; CDR3aa: CASSVQGWTGANVLTF
abundance: many; j_gene: TRBJ1-5; d_gene: TRBD1; v_gene: TRBV11-2; CDR3nt: TGTGCCAGCAGCTTAGGGGACAGGGGGGGCCCCCAGCATTTT; CDR3aa: CASSLGDRGGPQHF
abundance: NA; j_gene: TRBJ1-3; d_gene: NA; v_gene: TRBV19; CDR3nt: TGTGCCAGTAGCCGAAACACCATATATTTT; CDR3aa: CASSRNTIYF
abundance: many; j_gene: TRBJ1-5; d_gene: NA; v_gene: TRBV7-9; CDR3nt: TGTGCCAGCAGCTTAGGGACAACAAATCAGCCCCAGCATTTT; CDR3aa: CASSLGTTNQPQHF
abundance: many; j_gene: TRBJ2-5; d_gene: TRBD2; v_gene: TRBV7-2; CDR3nt: TGTGCCAGCAGCTACCGCGGGGGGACGGGAGGCGAGACCCAGTACTTC; CDR3aa: CASSYRGGTGGETQYF
abundance: NA; j_gene: TRBJ2-7; d_gene: NA; v_gene: TRBV12-3/TRBV12-4; CDR3nt: TGTGCCAGCGCCATCATGGTTCCCTACGATCAGTACTTC; CDR3aa: CASAIMVPYDQYF
abundance: once; j_gene: TRBJ1-1; d_gene: NA; v_gene: TRBV5-1; CDR3nt: TGCGCCAGCAGCTCAGGACTCATCATGAACACTGAAGCTTTCTTT; CDR3aa: CASSSGLIMNTEAFF
abundance: NA; j_gene: TRBJ1-1; d_gene: NA; v_gene: TRBV6-1; CDR3nt: TGTGCCAGCACCTTCTTTGGTCGGGGGAAATACACTGAAGCTTTCTTT; CDR3aa: CASTFFGRGKYTEAFF
abundance: many; j_gene: TRBJ2-7; d_gene: TRBD2; v_gene: TRBV20-1; CDR3nt: TGCAGTGCTAGATCGCGGGGGGCCTACGAGCAGTACTTC; CDR3aa: CSARSRGAYEQYF
abundance: many; j_gene: TRBJ1-2; d_gene: TRBD1; v_gene: TRBV6-1; CDR3nt: TGTGCCAGCAACCCAAGACAGGGACCCCTCGTAGGCTACACCTTC; CDR3aa: CASNPRQGPLVGYTF
abundance: many; j_gene: TRBJ1-2; d_gene: NA; v_gene: TRBV15; CDR3nt: TGTGCCACCAGCAGAGATCGGATAGGGGTCTATGGCTACACCTTC; CDR3aa: CATSRDRIGVYGYTF
abundance: NA; j_gene: TRBJ1-2; d_gene: NA; v_gene: TRBV7-2; CDR3nt: TGTGCCAGCAGTTCCGAGCAAAACTATGGCTACACCTTC; CDR3aa: CASSSEQNYGYTF
abundance: many; j_gene: TRBJ1-5; d_gene: TRBD1; v_gene: TRBV7-8; CDR3nt: TGTGCCAGCAGCTTAGGGACAGGGTGGGATCAGCCCCAGCATTTT; CDR3aa: CASSLGTGWDQPQHF
abundance: NA; j_gene: TRBJ2-7; d_gene: NA; v_gene: TRBV28; CDR3nt: TGTGCCAGCAGACCAGATTCTACCGGGTCCTACGAGCAGTACTTC; CDR3aa: CASRPDSTGSYEQYF
abundance: many; j_gene: TRBJ1-1; d_gene: NA; v_gene: TRBV4-1; CDR3nt: TGCGCCAGCAGCCAAGACATTAACTGGGGGGCAATGAACACTGAAGCTTTCTTT; CDR3aa: CASSQDINWGAMNTEAFF
abundance: few; j_gene: TRBJ2-5; d_gene: TRBD1; v_gene: TRBV27; CDR3nt: TGTGCCAGCAGTTGGACAGGGCAGTGGGAGACCCAGTACTTC; CDR3aa: CASSWTGQWETQYF
abundance: NA; j_gene: TRBJ1-2; d_gene: NA; v_gene: TRBV29-1; CDR3nt: TGCAGCGTTGAAGGGTTGCAGGGTCTGGAGGGCTACACCTTC; CDR3aa: CSVEGLQGLEGYTF
abundance: NA; j_gene: TRBJ2-7; d_gene: NA; v_gene: TRBV4-1; CDR3nt: TGCGCCAGCAGCCAGCCTGACATAGGGACGAGCTACGAGCAGTACTTC; CDR3aa: CASSQPDIGTSYEQYF
abundance: few; j_gene: TRBJ1-2; d_gene: TRBD1; v_gene: TRBV12-3/TRBV12-4; CDR3nt: TGTGCCAGCAGTCCGGACAGGGGGATTGAGTATGGCTACACCTTC; CDR3aa: CASSPDRGIEYGYTF
abundance: many; j_gene: TRBJ1-3; d_gene: TRBD1; v_gene: TRBV6-1; CDR3nt: TGTGCCAGCACGGGTCCGGGACAGACCTCTGGAAACACCATATATTTT; CDR3aa: CASTGPGQTSGNTIYF
abundance: NA; j_gene: TRBJ2-3; d_gene: TRBD2; v_gene: TRBV6-2/TRBV6-3; CDR3nt: TGTGCCAGCAGTCAGGGACTAGCGGGACACACAGATACGCAGTATTTT; CDR3aa: CASSQGLAGHTDTQYF
abundance: many; j_gene: TRBJ2-7; d_gene: NA; v_gene: TRBV7-3; CDR3nt: TGTGCCAGCAGTCCGGGGCCTCACTACGAGCAGTACTTC; CDR3aa: CASSPGPHYEQYF
abundance: many; j_gene: TRBJ2-5; d_gene: NA; v_gene: TRBV4-1; CDR3nt: TGCGCCAGCAGCCAAACGGCGGGCAAAGAGACCCAGTACTTC; CDR3aa: CASSQTAGKETQYF
abundance: few; j_gene: TRBJ2-7; d_gene: NA; v_gene: TRBV7-8; CDR3nt: TGTGCCAGCAGCCTTGCCCGGGCCCAATTGTGGCTACCGGGGCAGTACTTC; CDR3aa: CASSLARAQLWLPGQYF
abundance: NA; j_gene: TRBJ1-2; d_gene: NA; v_gene: TRBV12-3/TRBV12-4; CDR3nt: TGTGCCAGCAGCCCCACTCCGGGAGGGTTCTATGGCTACACCTTC; CDR3aa: CASSPTPGGFYGYTF
abundance: few; j_gene: TRBJ2-7; d_gene: NA; v_gene: TRBV7-9; CDR3nt: TGTGCCAGCAGCTTTCAATACGAGCAGTACTTC; CDR3aa: CASSFQYEQYF
abundance: many; j_gene: TRBJ2-7; d_gene: TRBD2; v_gene: TRBV11-2; CDR3nt: TGTGCCAGCAGCTTGGGACTATCCTTCAAAAGCTCCTACGAGCAGTACTTC; CDR3aa: CASSLGLSFKSSYEQYF
abundance: NA; j_gene: TRBJ1-5; d_gene: NA; v_gene: TRBV2; CDR3nt: TGTGCCAGCACGGGGGAAACAGATATAGGGAGGAGCAATCAGCCCCAGCATTTT; CDR3aa: CASTGETDIGRSNQPQHF
abundance: few; j_gene: TRBJ1-2; d_gene: NA; v_gene: TRBV30; CDR3nt: TGTGCCTGGACAGGCCCACGACATGGCTACACCTTC; CDR3aa: CAWTGPRHGYTF
abundance: few; j_gene: TRBJ1-3; d_gene: NA; v_gene: TRBV4-1; CDR3nt: TGCGCCAGCAGCCAAGACCTAAGGGGTATTTGGAACACCATATATTTT; CDR3aa: CASSQDLRGIWNTIYF
abundance: NA; j_gene: TRBJ1-6; d_gene: NA; v_gene: TRBV2; CDR3nt: TGTGCCAGCAGTGAAAAGAGGGGGAATTCACCCCTCCACTTT; CDR3aa: CASSEKRGNSPLHF
abundance: many; j_gene: TRBJ1-5; d_gene: NA; v_gene: TRBV6-1; CDR3nt: TGTGCCAGCAGTGAGGACAGAAATCAGCCCCAGCATTTT; CDR3aa: CASSEDRNQPQHF
abundance: many; j_gene: TRBJ2-7; d_gene: NA; v_gene: TRBV11-3; CDR3nt: TGTGCCAGCAGCTTAGGTTCCTTGGTGAGTCTCAGGGGATACGAGCAGTACTTC; CDR3aa: CASSLGSLVSLRGYEQYF
abundance: NA; j_gene: TRBJ2-4; d_gene: NA; v_gene: TRBV19; CDR3nt: TGTGCCAGTAGTTCGGCTAGCTCTCCTTTCGAAAACATTCAGTACTTC; CDR3aa: CASSSASSPFENIQYF
abundance: NA; j_gene: TRBJ1-2; d_gene: NA; v_gene: TRBV12-3/TRBV12-4; CDR3nt: TGTGCCAGCAGTTTAGGGCAGGGGATTGGCTACACCTTC; CDR3aa: CASSLGQGIGYTF
abundance: NA; j_gene: TRBJ1-5; d_gene: NA; v_gene: TRBV30; CDR3nt: TGTGCCTGGAGTGTACAGGGAGGAGCCCAGCATTTT; CDR3aa: CAWSVQGGAQHF
abundance: NA; j_gene: TRBJ1-2; d_gene: NA; v_gene: TRBV7-2; CDR3nt: TGTGCCAGCAGCATGGGACCGAGCTTCTATGGCTACACCTTC; CDR3aa: CASSMGPSFYGYTF
abundance: NA; j_gene: TRBJ1-5; d_gene: NA; v_gene: TRBV5-8; CDR3nt: TGTGCCAGCAGCTTGGAGGCAGGGGTGCAGCCCCAGCATTTT; CDR3aa: CASSLEAGVQPQHF
abundance: NA; j_gene: TRBJ2-7; d_gene: TRBD1; v_gene: TRBV6-1; CDR3nt: TGTGCCAGCAGTGGGGGGACAGTGGGCTTACGAGAGCAGTACTTC; CDR3aa: CASSGGTVGLREQYF
abundance: NA; j_gene: TRBJ1-1; d_gene: NA; v_gene: TRBV19; CDR3nt: TGTGCCAGTAGTGCGTTAGGGATGAACACTGAAGCTTTCTTT; CDR3aa: CASSALGMNTEAFF
abundance: many; j_gene: TRBJ1-2; d_gene: NA; v_gene: TRBV10-3; CDR3nt: TGTGCCAGTAGTCCTGACCCTGGCTATGGCTACACCTTC; CDR3aa: CASSPDPGYGYTF
abundance: NA; j_gene: TRBJ2-7; d_gene: NA; v_gene: TRBV9; CDR3nt: TGTGCCAGCAGCGTCGGAACCGGGGCAGGCGTTTACGAGCAGTACTTC; CDR3aa: CASSVGTGAGVYEQYF
abundance: NA; j_gene: TRBJ2-5; d_gene: NA; v_gene: TRBV15; CDR3nt: TGTGCCACCAGCGCTGGTAATAGTTTTGAGGAGACCCAGTACTTC; CDR3aa: CATSAGNSFEETQYF
abundance: many; j_gene: TRBJ2-7; d_gene: TRBD2; v_gene: TRBV20-1; CDR3nt: TGCAGTTTTCCTGGGGGGGGTTACCCCTACGAGCAGTACTTC; CDR3aa: CSFPGGGYPYEQYF
abundance: NA; j_gene: TRBJ2-5; d_gene: TRBD2; v_gene: TRBV28; CDR3nt: TGTGCCAGCAGTCCCCCGGGACTAGCGGCGAAAGAGACCCAGTACTTC; CDR3aa: CASSPPGLAAKETQYF
abundance: many; j_gene: TRBJ1-1; d_gene: NA; v_gene: TRBV28; CDR3nt: TGTGCCAGCAGTTTATTCGGTCTTGGGGGGGCGGCGGGCACTGAAGCTTTCTTT; CDR3aa: CASSLFGLGGAAGTEAFF
abundance: many; j_gene: TRBJ1-1; d_gene: TRBD1; v_gene: TRBV5-1; CDR3nt: TGTGCCAGCAGTCTAGACAGGGGGGAAGCTTTCTTT; CDR3aa: CASSLDRGEAFF
abundance: few; j_gene: TRBJ2-6; d_gene: NA; v_gene: TRBV28; CDR3nt: TGTGCCAGCAGTTCTTTTACGCAGGGGGCCAACGTCCTGACTTTC; CDR3aa: CASSSFTQGANVLTF